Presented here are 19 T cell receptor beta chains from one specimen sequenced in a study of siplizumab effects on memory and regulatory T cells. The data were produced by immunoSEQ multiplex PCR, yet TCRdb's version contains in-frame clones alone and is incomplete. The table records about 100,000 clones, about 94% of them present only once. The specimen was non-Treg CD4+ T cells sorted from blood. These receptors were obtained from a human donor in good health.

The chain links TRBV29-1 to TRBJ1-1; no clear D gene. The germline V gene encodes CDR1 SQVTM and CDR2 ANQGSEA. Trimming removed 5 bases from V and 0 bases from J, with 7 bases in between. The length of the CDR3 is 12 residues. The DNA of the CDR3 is TGCAGCGTTCGGGATCTGAACACTGAAGCTTTCTTT. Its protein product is CSVRDLNTEAFF.

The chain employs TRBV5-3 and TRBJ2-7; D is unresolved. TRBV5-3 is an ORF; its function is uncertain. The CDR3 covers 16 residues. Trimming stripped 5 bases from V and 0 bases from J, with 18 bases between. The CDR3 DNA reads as TGTGCCAGAAGTCCTCAGTGCCGTAACGGCTCCTACGAGCAGTACTTC. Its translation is CARSPQCRNGSYEQYF.

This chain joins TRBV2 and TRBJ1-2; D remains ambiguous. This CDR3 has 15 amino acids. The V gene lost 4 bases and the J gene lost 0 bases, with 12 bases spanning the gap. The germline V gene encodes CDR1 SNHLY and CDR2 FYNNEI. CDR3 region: CASSAAGLANYGYTF. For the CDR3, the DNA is TGTGCCAGCAGTGCTGCGGGATTAGCTAACTATGGCTACACCTTC.

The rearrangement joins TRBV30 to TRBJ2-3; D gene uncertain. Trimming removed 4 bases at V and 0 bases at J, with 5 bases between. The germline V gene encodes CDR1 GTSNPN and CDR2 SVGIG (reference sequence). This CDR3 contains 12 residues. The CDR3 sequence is CAWTRSTDTQYF. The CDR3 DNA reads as TGTGCCTGGACCCGTAGCACAGATACGCAGTATTTT.

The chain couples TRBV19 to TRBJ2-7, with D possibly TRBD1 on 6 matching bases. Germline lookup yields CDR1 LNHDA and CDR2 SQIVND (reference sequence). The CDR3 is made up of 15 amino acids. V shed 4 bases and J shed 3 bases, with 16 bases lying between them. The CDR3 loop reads CASSTTGTRLYEQYF. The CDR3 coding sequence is TGTGCCAGTAGTACCACCGGGACAAGACTCTACGAGCAGTACTTC.

CDR3 DNA sequence: TGCAGCGTTGAAGGGACTCATCCCTACGAGCAGTACTTC. This sequence encodes CSVEGTHPYEQYF. The gene calls are TRBV29-1 and TRBJ2-7; TRBD2 is a possible D gene (5 bases). Trimming shortened V by 1 base and J by 2 bases, and 9 bases separated the two germline ends. The CDR3 runs to 13 residues. From germline, CDR1 is SQVTM and CDR2 ANQGSEA.

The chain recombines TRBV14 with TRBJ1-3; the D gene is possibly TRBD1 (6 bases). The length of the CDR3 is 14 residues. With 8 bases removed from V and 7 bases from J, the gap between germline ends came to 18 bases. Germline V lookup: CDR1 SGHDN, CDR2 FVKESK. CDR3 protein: CASAPYRVRNTIYF. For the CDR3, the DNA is TGTGCCAGCGCACCTTACAGGGTAAGGAACACCATATATTTT. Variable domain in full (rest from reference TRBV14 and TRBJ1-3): EAGVTQFPSHSVIEKGQTVTLRCDPISGHDNLYWYRRVMGKEIKFLLHFVKESKQDESGMPNNRFLAERTGGTYSTLKVQPAELEDSGVYFCASAPYRVRNTIYFGEGSWLTVV.

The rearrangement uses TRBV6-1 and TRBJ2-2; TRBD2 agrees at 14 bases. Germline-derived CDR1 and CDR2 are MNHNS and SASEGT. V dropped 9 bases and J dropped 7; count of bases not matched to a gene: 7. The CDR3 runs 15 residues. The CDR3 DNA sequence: TGTGCCAGTAGGGGACTAGCGGGAGCGGTCGGGGAGCTGTTTTTT. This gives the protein CASRGLAGAVGELFF.

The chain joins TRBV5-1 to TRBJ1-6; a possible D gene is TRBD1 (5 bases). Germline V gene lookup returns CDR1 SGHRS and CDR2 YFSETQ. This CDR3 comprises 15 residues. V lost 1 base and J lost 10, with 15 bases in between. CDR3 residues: CASSLNGARGSPLHF. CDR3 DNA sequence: TGCGCCAGCAGCTTGAATGGAGCTAGGGGATCACCCCTCCACTTT.

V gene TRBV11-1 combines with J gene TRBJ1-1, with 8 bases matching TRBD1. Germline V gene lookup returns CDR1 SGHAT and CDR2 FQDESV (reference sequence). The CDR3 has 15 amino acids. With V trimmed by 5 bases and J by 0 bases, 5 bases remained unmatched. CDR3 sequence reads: CASSLDRALNTEAFF. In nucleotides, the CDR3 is TGTGCCAGCAGCCTGGACAGGGCCTTGAACACTGAAGCTTTCTTT.

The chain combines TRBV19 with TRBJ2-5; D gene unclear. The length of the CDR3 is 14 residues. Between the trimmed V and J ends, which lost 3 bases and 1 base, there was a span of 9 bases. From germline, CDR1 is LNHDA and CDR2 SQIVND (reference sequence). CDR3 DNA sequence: TGTGCCAGTAGTATGTCGGAGCCCCAAGAGACCCAGTACTTC. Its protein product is CASSMSEPQETQYF.

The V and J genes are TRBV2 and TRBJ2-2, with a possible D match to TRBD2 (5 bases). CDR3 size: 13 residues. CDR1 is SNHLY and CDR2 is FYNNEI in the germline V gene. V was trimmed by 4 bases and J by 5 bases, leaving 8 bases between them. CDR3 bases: TGTGCCAGCAGTGGCCGCGGGACCGGGGAGCTGTTTTTT. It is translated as CASSGRGTGELFF.

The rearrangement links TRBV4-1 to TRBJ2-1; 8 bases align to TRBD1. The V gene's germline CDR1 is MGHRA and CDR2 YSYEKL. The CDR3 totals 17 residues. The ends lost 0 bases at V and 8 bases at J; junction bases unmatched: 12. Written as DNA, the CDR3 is TGCGCCAGCAGCCAAGATATCACCCGGACAGGGTTAGATGAGCAGTTCTTC. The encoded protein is CASSQDITRTGLDEQFF.

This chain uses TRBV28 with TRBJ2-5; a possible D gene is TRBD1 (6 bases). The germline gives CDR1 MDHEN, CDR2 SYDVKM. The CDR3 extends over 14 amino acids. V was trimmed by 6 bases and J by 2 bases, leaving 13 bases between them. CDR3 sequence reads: CASSLQTGQETQYF. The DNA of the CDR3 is TGTGCCAGCAGCCTCCAGACAGGACAAGAGACCCAGTACTTC.

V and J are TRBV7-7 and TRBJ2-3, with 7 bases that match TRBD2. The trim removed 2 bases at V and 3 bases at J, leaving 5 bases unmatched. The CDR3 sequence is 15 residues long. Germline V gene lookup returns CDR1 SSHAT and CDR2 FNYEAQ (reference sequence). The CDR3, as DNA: TGTGCCAGCAGCTTACGTCCCGGGGGGACAGATACGCAGTATTTT. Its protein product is CASSLRPGGTDTQYF.

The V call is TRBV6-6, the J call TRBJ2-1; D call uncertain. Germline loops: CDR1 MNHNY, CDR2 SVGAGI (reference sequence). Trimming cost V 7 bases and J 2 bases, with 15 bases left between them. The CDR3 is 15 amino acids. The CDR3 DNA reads TGTGCCAGCACCCGACCCGGGTCTACCTACAATGAGCAGTTCTTC. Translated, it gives CASTRPGSTYNEQFF.

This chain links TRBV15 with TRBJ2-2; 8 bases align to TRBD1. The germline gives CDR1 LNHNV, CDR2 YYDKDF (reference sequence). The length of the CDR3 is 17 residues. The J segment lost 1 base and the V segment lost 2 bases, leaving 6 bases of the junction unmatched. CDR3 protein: CATSRITGTGNTGELFF. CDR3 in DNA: TGTGCCACCAGCAGAATTACCGGGACAGGGAACACCGGGGAGCTGTTTTTT.

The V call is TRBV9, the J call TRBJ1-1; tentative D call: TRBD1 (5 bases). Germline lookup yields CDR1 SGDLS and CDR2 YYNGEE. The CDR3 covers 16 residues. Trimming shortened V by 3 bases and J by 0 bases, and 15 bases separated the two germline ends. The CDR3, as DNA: TGTGCCAGCAGCGGTCGACAGTTAACGGTGAACACTGAAGCTTTCTTT. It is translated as CASSGRQLTVNTEAFF.

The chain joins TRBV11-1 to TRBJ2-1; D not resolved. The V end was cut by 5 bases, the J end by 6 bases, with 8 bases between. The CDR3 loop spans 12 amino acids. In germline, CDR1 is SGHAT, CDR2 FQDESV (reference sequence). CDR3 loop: CASSRVVNEQFF. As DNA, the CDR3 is TGTGCCAGCAGCCGAGTCGTCAATGAGCAGTTCTTC.